The 8 T cell receptor beta chains in this list originate from one sample, sequenced in a study of blood T cells in healthy people across ages. The use of a sample-barcoded 5' primer and a J-beta primer mix characterized a second PCR of roughly 6 to 11 cycles. TCRdb passed the 5' RACE reads through MiXCR, listing each CDR3 protein once. The sample consists of hundreds of thousands of distinct CDR3 sequences, about 30% of them appearing once. Sequences were obtained from blood. These receptors all come from a woman of 80 years or more in good health.

This clonotype was seen more than once but under ten times. The CDR3 sequence: CASSSPGLGGPGELFF. The CDR3 DNA sequence: TGTGCCAGCAGTTCTCCGGGACTAGGTGGCCCTGGGGAGCTGTTTTTT. The rearrangement uses TRBV6-2 or TRBV6-3 and TRBJ2-2, with 8 bases matching TRBD2. The germline CDR1 and CDR2 sequences are MNHEY and SVGEGT. The V gene end was trimmed by 4 bases and the J gene end by 8 bases; junction bases not matched to a gene: 12. This CDR3 is 16 amino acids long.

This clonotype was detected many times. V is TRBV20-1 and J is TRBJ1-2, with 9 positions matching TRBD1. V lost 5 bases to trimming and J lost 8 bases; unmatched junction nucleotides: 18. Germline assignment: CDR1 DFQATT and CDR2 SNEGSKA (reference sequence). The CDR3 length is 16 residues. The CDR3 DNA reads as TGCAGTGCTGACGGAACCGGGACAGGGCAGACTATGGGCTACACCTTC. This gives the protein CSADGTGTGQTMGYTF.

The chain combines TRBV19 with TRBJ2-1; 11 bases are shared with TRBD2. The DNA end is a closer match to TRBJ2-7, so the J assignment may be wrong. Germline CDR1 LNHDA, CDR2 SQIVND (reference sequence). CDR3 length: 19 amino acids. CDR3 region: CASSIRGGTGLAAYNEQYF. The DNA of the CDR3 is TGTGCCAGTAGTATAAGAGGGGGAACGGGACTAGCGGCCTACAATGAGCAGTACTTC.

This clonotype has only a few counts. This may stem from a read error, because a much larger clone lies one nucleotide away. The DNA for the CDR3 is TGTGCCAGCAGCCAAGGGTCAGGGGCGGGTGGCGGCTACACCTTC. Protein: CASSQGSGAGGGYTF. The V gene is TRBV3-1, the J gene TRBJ1-2; D may be TRBD1 (6 bases). Looked up from germline, CDR1 is LGHDT and CDR2 is YNNKEL (reference sequence). V lost 1 base, J lost 8 bases, and 17 bases lay in between. The CDR3 length is 15 residues. The variable domain in full, completed from reference TRBV3-1 and TRBJ1-2, reads DTAVSQTPKYLVTQMGNDKSIKCEQNLGHDTMYWYKQDSKKFLKIMFSYNNKELIINETVPNRFSPKSPDKAHLNLHINSLELGDSAVYFCASSQGSGAGGGYTFGSGTRLTVV.

This clonotype was observed many times. The V and J genes are TRBV5-1 and TRBJ2-1; D is perhaps TRBD1 (6 bases). The CDR3 totals 15 residues. V was shortened by 6 bases and J by 0 bases, with 13 bases between the two germline ends. In germline, CDR1 is SGHRS, CDR2 YFSETQ. The CDR3 DNA sequence: TGCGCCAGCACCCTCCAGGGGAGCTCCTACAATGAGCAGTTCTTC. This gives the protein CASTLQGSSYNEQFF.

About this clonotype: A much bigger clone sits one base away, suggesting this may be a read error. V is TRBV20-1 and J is TRBJ2-7; 7 bases are shared with TRBD2. The junction had 14 bases not matched to a gene; V was cut back by 5 bases and J by 7 bases. Germline CDR1 reads DFQATT; CDR2 reads SNEGSKA (reference sequence). The CDR3 is 14 amino acids. The CDR3 nucleotides are TGCAGTGCTGAGATGCGGGGGAGGGTTAATGAGCAGTACTTC. It codes for CSAEMRGRVNEQYF.

V is TRBV25-1 and J is TRBJ2-2; unclear D gene. V lost 1 base to trimming and J lost 0 bases, with 9 bases between them. Germline V gives CDR1 MGHDK, CDR2 SYGVNS. This CDR3 is built from 16 residues. CDR3 residues: CASSEFATPNTGELFF. CDR3 nucleotides: TGTGCCAGCAGTGAATTCGCCACCCCGAACACCGGGGAGCTGTTTTTT.

This clonotype was found many times. The chain joins TRBV21-1 to TRBJ2-4; whether TRBD1, the table's D call, matches the DNA was not checked. TRBV21-1 is labeled a pseudogene. The CDR3 extends over 16 amino acids. The CDR3 is CASSKQLTGLDNIQYF. The CDR3 DNA is TGTGCCAGCAGCAAACAGCTAACAGGGTTGGACAACATTCAGTACTTC.